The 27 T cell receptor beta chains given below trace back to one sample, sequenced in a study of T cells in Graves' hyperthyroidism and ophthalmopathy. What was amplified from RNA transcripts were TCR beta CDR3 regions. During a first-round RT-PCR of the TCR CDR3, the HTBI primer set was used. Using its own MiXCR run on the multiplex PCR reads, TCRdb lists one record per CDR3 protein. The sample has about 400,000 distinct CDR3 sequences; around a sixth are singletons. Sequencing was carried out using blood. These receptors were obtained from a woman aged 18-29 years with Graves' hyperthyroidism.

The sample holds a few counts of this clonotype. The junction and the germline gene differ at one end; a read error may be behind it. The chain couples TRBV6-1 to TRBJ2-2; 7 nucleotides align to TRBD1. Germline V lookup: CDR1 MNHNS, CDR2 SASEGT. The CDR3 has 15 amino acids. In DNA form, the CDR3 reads TGTGCCAGCAGTCAGACAGGGATGAACGCCGGGGAGCTGTTTTTT. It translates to CASSQTGMNAGELFF.

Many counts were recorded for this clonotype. The CDR3 loop is CASSGPGQGGGYF. The CDR3 DNA follows: TGTGCCAGCAGTGGGCCGGGACAGGGAGGAGGGTACTTC. V is TRBV2 and J is TRBJ2-4; 9 bases match TRBD1. The V gene's germline CDR1 is SNHLY and CDR2 FYNNEI. This CDR3 region has 13 residues. V lost 4 bases to trimming and J lost 15 bases; unmatched junction nucleotides: 10.

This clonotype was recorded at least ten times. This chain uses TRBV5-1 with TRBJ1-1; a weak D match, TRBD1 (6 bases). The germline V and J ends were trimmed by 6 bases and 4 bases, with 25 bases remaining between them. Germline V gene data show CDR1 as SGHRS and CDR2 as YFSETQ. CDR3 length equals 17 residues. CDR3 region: CASTPPVGGGRGTEAFF. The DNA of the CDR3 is TGCGCCAGCACCCCACCGGTGGGGGGCGGCCGGGGCACTGAAGCTTTCTTT.

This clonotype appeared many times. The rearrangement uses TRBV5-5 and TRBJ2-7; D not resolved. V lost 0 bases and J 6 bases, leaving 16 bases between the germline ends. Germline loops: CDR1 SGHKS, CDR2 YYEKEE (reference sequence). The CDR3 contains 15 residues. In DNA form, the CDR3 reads TGTGCCAGCAGCTTGGTACCCAGGAATTTCGGCGAGCAGTACTTC. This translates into CASSLVPRNFGEQYF.

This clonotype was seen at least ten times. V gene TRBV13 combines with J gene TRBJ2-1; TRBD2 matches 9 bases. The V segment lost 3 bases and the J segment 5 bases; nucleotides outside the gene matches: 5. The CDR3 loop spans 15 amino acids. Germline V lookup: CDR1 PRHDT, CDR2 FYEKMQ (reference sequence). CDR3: CASSLRREGDNEQFF. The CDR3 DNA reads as TGTGCCAGCAGCTTGAGGCGGGAGGGCGACAATGAGCAGTTCTTC.

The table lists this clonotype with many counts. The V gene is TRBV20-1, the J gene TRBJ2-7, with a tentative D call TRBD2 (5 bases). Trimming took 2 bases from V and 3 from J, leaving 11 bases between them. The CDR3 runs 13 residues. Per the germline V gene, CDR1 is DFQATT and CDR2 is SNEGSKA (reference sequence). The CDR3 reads CSARSGNFYEQYF. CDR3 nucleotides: TGCAGTGCTAGAAGCGGAAACTTCTACGAGCAGTACTTC.

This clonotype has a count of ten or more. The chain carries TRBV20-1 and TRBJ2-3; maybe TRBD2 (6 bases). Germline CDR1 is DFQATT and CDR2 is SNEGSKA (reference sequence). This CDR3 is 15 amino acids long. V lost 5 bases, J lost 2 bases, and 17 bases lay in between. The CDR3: CSAPLAALATDTQYF. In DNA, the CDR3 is TGCAGTGCTCCGCTCGCGGCACTAGCCACAGATACGCAGTATTTT.

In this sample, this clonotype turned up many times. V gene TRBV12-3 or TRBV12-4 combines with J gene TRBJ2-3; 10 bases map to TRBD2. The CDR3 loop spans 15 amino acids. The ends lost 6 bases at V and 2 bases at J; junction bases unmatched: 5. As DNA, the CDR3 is TGTGCCAGCAGGTCACTAGCGGGGTACACAGATACGCAGTATTTT. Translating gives CASRSLAGYTDTQYF.

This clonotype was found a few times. The CDR3 here is CSASRENYGYTF. CDR3 DNA sequence: TGCAGTGCTAGTCGGGAGAACTATGGCTACACCTTC. The chain recombines TRBV20-1 with TRBJ1-2; D uncertain. Looked up from germline, CDR1 is DFQATT and CDR2 is SNEGSKA (reference sequence). The CDR3 totals 12 residues. Trimming took 3 bases from V and 2 from J, leaving 7 bases between them.

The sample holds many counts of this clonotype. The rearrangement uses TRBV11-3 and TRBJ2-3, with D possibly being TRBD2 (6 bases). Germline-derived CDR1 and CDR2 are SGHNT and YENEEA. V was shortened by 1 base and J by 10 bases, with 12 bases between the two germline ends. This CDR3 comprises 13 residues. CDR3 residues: CASSLGPSGPQYF. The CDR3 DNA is TGTGCCAGCAGCTTAGGGCCCAGCGGGCCGCAGTATTTT.

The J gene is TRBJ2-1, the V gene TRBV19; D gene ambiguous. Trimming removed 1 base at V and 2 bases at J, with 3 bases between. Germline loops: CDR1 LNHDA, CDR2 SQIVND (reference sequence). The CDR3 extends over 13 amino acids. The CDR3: CASSIAPYNEQFF. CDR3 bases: TGTGCCAGTAGTATAGCCCCCTACAATGAGCAGTTCTTC. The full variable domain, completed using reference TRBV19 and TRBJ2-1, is DGGITQSPKYLFRKEGQNVTLSCEQNLNHDAMYWYRQDPGQGLRLIYYSQIVNDFQKGDIAEGYSVSREKKESFPLTVTSAQKNPTAFYLCASSIAPYNEQFFGPGTRLTVL.

CDR3 sequence reads: CASSVISQQYF. DNA for the CDR3: TGTGCCAGCAGTGTGATATCCCAACAGTACTTC. The genes are TRBV6-1 and TRBJ2-5; no definite D call. V lost 4 bases and J lost 11, with 11 bases in between. The CDR3 runs 11 residues. Germline CDR1 MNHNS, CDR2 SASEGT.

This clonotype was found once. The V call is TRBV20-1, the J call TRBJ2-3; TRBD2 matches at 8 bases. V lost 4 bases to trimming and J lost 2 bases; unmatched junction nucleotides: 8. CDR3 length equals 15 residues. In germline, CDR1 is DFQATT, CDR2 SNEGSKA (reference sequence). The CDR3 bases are TGCAGTGCTACCGGAGCGGGAGAGGCCACAGATACGCAGTATTTT. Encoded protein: CSATGAGEATDTQYF.

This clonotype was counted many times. The chain's CDR3 is CSAPGLAGTKQYF. DNA for the CDR3: TGCAGTGCTCCAGGACTAGCGGGAACTAAGCAGTACTTC. The rearrangement uses TRBV20-1 and TRBJ2-7, with 12 bases matching TRBD2. The germline V gene has CDR1 DFQATT and CDR2 SNEGSKA (reference sequence). CDR3 length: 13 amino acids. Unmatched junction bases numbered 7, after V lost 5 bases and J lost 8 bases.

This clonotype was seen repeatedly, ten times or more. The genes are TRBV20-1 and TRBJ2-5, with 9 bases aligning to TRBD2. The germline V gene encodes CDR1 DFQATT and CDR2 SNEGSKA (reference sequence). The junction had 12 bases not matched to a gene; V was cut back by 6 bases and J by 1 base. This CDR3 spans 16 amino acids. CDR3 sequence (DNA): TGCAGTGCCACCTCCCCGCGCGGGAGGGCCCAAGAGACCCAGTACTTC. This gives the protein CSATSPRGRAQETQYF.

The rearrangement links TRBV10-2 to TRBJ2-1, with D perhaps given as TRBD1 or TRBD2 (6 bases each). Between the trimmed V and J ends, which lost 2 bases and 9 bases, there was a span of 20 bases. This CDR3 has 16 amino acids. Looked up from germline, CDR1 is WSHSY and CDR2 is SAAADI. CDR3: CASSEIDWRVGGEQFF. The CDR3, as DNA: TGCGCCAGCAGTGAGATAGACTGGAGGGTAGGGGGTGAGCAGTTCTTC.

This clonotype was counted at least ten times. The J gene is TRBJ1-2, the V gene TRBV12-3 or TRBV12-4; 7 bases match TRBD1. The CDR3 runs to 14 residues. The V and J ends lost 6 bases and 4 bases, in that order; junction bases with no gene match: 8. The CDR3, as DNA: TGTGCCAGCAGACAAACCAGGGGGAGCTATGGCTACACCTTC. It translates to CASRQTRGSYGYTF.

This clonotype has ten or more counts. The CDR3 DNA sequence: TGCAGTGCGCAGAACAGGGGGCCCTTCGGCTACACCTTC. Translating it yields CSAQNRGPFGYTF. This chain uses TRBV20-1 with TRBJ1-2, with 9 bases matching TRBD1. After removal of 6 bases from V and 8 bases from J, the junction contained 10 bases not matched to a gene. CDR1 and CDR2 (germline): DFQATT, SNEGSKA (reference sequence). This CDR3 has 13 amino acids.

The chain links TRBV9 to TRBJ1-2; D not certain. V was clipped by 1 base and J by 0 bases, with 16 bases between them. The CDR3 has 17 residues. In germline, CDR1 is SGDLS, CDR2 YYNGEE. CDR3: CASSVHPSRQTNYGYTF. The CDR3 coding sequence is TGTGCCAGCAGCGTACACCCCAGTAGACAAACTAACTATGGCTACACCTTC.

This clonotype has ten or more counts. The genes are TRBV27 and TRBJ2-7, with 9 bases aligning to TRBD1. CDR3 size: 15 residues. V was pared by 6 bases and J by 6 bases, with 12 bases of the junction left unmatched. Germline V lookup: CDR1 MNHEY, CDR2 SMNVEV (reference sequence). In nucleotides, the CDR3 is TGTGCCAGCAGACTGATGGGACAGGGAAGTCTCGAGCAGTACTTC. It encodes CASRLMGQGSLEQYF.

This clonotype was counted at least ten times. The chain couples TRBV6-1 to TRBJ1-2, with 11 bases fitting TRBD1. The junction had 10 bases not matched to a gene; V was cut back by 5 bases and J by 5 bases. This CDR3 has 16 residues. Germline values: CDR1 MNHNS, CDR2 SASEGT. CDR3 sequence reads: CASSYLGQGASYGYTF. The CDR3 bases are TGTGCCAGCAGTTACCTAGGACAGGGGGCCTCGTATGGCTACACCTTC.

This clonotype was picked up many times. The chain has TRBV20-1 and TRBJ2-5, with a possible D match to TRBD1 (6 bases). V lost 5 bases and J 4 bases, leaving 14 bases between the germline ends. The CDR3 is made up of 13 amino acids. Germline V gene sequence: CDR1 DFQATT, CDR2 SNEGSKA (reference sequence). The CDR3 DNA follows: TGCAGTGCTCACAGGGTATGGGGAGAGACCCAGTACTTC. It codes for CSAHRVWGETQYF.

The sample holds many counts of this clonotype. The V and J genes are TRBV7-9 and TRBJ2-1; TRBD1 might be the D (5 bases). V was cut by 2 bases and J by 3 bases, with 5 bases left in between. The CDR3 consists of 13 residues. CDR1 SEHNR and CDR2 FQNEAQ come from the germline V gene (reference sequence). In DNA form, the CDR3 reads TGTGCCAGCAGCTTAAGGGGCTACAATGAGCAGTTCTTC. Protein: CASSLRGYNEQFF.

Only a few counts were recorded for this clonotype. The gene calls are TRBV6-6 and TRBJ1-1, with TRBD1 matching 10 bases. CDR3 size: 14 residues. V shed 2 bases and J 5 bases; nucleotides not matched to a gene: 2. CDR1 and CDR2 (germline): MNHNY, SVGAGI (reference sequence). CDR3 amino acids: CASSYGTGATEAFF. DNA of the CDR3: TGTGCCAGCAGTTACGGGACAGGGGCGACTGAAGCTTTCTTT.

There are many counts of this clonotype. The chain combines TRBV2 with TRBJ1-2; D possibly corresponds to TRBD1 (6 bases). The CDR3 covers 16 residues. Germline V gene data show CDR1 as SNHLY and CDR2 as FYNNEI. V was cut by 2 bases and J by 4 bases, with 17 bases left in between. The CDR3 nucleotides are TGTGCCAGCAGTGAAAGGGGGGGGACATGGGTCTATGGCTACACCTTC. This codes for CASSERGGTWVYGYTF.

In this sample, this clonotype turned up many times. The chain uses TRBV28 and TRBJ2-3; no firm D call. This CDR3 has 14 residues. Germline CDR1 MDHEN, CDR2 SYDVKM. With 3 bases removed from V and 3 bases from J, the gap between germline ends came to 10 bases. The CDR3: CASSLSAETDTQYF. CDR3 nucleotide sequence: TGTGCCAGCAGTTTGTCCGCAGAGACAGATACGCAGTATTTT.

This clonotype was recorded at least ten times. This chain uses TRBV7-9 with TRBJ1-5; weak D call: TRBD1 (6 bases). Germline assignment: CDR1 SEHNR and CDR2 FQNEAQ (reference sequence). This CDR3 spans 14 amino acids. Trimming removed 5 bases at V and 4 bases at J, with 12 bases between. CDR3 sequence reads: CASSREQGNQPQHF. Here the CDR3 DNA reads TGTGCCAGCAGCCGCGAACAGGGTAATCAGCCCCAGCATTTT.